This is a list of T cell receptor beta chains from one sample in a study of somatic mutations in cytotoxic T cells in rheumatoid arthritis. Using immunoSEQ multiplex PCR, the repertoire was profiled, and TCRdb retains in-frame clones only, with some absent. This repertoire shows roughly 5,000 clones, 60% to 80% found once; its top ten account for roughly 28%. The specimen sequenced was CD8+ T cells sorted from blood. These receptors all stem from an adult with rheumatoid arthritis. Each CDR3 is given with its conserved first and last residue. Fields, in order: V gene, CDR3 length, J gene, D gene, clone size, CDR3 DNA, CDR3 protein. A D gene is named only where the DNA matches it firmly. Clone size is stated in some rows and not others, as once, few, many or a class when expanded.

TRBV14	15	TRBJ1-2	TRBD1	-	TGTGCCAGCAGCCAAGAAAACAGGGGAGCCAATGGCTACACCTTC	CASSQENRGANGYTF
TRBV7-6	14	TRBJ1-4	TRBD1	-	TGTGCCAGCAGTTCAGTCGGGACAGGAGAAAAACTGTTTTTT	CASSSVGTGEKLFF
TRBV4-1	15	TRBJ1-5	-	-	TGCGCCAGCAGCCAAATAGACGCCTTCAATCAGCCCCAGCATTTT	CASSQIDAFNQPQHF
TRBV29-1	16	TRBJ1-2	-	-	TGCAGCGTTGAAGTGGTCAGGGAAGGAGTATTCCGTGGCTACACCTTC	CSVEVVREGVFRGYTF
TRBV27	17	TRBJ2-3	TRBD2	-	TGTGCCAGCAGTTTCTCCCGAGCGGGGGGCCCGCTTGGTGCGCAGTATTTT	CASSFSRAGGPLGAQYF
TRBV7-2	12	TRBJ2-5	-	-	TGTGCCAGCAGCTACCCTGGGGGCACCCAGTACTTC	CASSYPGGTQYF
TRBV10-2	13	TRBJ2-7	TRBD1	-	TGTGCCAGCAGTGGGACAGGGCTCAACGAGCAGTACTTC	CASSGTGLNEQYF
TRBV5-5	13	TRBJ1-2	-	-	TGTGCCAGCAGCTTGAGGCCCCTGCCACCCCACACCTTC	CASSLRPLPPHTF
TRBV7-8	13	TRBJ2-7	TRBD1	-	TGTGCCAGCGCCCAGGGGGCCTCCTACGAGCAGTACTTC	CASAQGASYEQYF
TRBV10-2	14	TRBJ2-1	TRBD2	-	TGCGCCAGCACCGGCGGGGGGGCCCTCGATGAGCAGTTCTTC	CASTGGGALDEQFF
TRBV2	17	TRBJ2-1	-	-	TGTGCCAGCAGTGAGACGCCCAGCGGTAGCTCCTACAATGAGCAGTTCTTC	CASSETPSGSSYNEQFF
TRBV9	15	TRBJ2-6	TRBD2	-	TGTGCCAGCAGCGTGGGAGGGGCGGGGGCCAACGTCCTGACTTTC	CASSVGGAGANVLTF
TRBV7-6	15	TRBJ2-3	TRBD1	-	TGTGCCAGCAGCTTAGCACAGGGGGCGGCAGATACGCAGTATTTT	CASSLAQGAADTQYF
TRBV30	13	TRBJ2-7	-	-	TGTGCCTGGACCCTGGAGGAGTTCTACGAGCAGTACTTC	CAWTLEEFYEQYF
TRBV4-1	18	TRBJ2-1	TRBD2	-	TGCGCCAGCAGCCAAGTCATCATCGGGGGGGCCGTAGAGAATGAGCAGTTCTTC	CASSQVIIGGAVENEQFF
TRBV2	15	TRBJ2-7	TRBD1	-	TGTGCCAGCAGGCAGGAGACAGGGAGCTCCTACGAGCAGTACTTC	CASRQETGSSYEQYF
TRBV4-1	15	TRBJ2-6	-	-	TGCGCCAGCAGCCCTACAGGTTCGGGGGCCAACGTCCTGACTTTC	CASSPTGSGANVLTF
TRBV19	11	TRBJ1-2	-	-	TGTGCCAGTGGGGGCGGAGAAGGCTACACCTTC	CASGGGEGYTF
TRBV19	13	TRBJ2-7	TRBD1	-	TGTGCCAGCGGACAGGGACTCTCCTACGAGCAGTACTTC	CASGQGLSYEQYF
TRBV5-1	12	TRBJ1-1	-	once	TGCGCCAGCAGCTTGGAGGGCACTGAAGCTTTCTTT	CASSLEGTEAFF
TRBV4-1	15	TRBJ1-2	TRBD1	-	TGCGCCAGCAGCCAAGAGGGTAGACAGGGGGATGGCTACACCTTC	CASSQEGRQGDGYTF
TRBV29-1	11	TRBJ1-1	-	-	TGCAGCGTTATCCGGGGGCCTGAAGCTTTCTTT	CSVIRGPEAFF